This T cell receptor (beta chain) stems from a study of blood T cell repertoires in COVID-19. Study-wide context: Acute and convalescent COVID-19 specimens originated in the United States, Italy and Spain. T cells, B-cell-depleted T cells, or PBMCs provided the cDNA or gDNA that served as material.

Methods used by the authors: Estimation of nucleated cell counts was performed using reference gene primer amplification. The assay was immunoSEQ multiplex PCR, and TCRdb's table has in-frame clones only and misses some. V and J calls and clone size are copied from that table; D and trimming were computed from the DNA. In the table there are about 180,000 clones, roughly three quarters of which are singletons. A Seattle source enrolled patients during active infection and followed them longitudinally. From germline, CDR1 is SGHAT and CDR2 FQNNGV. Trimming removed 5 bases from V and 1 base from J, with 15 bases in between. This CDR3 has 15 residues.

Material for sequencing was peripheral blood. The chain uses TRBV11-2 and TRBJ2-7, with D perhaps TRBD1 (5 bases). The clonotype comes from a woman at least 80 years old with COVID-19, enrolled during active disease. CDR3 DNA sequence: TGTGCCAGCAGCCCGGCCCGGACATTATCCTACGAGCAGTACTTC. This sequence encodes CASSPARTLSYEQYF.